Listed below are T cell receptor beta chains from one sample, sequenced in a study of blood T cell repertoires in COVID-19. Assay used: immunoSEQ multiplex PCR; TCRdb lists only in-frame clones, some missing. The table has fewer than 300,000 clones, 70% to 90% seen once; the top ten hold 0.95% to 1%. The sequencing input was peripheral blood. The receptors derive from a woman between 40 and 55 years old who had recovered from COVID-19. Both conserved end residues are part of each CDR3. Fields, in order: CDR3 protein, CDR3 DNA, clone size, V gene, D gene, J gene. A D gene is named only where the DNA matches it firmly. Some rows mark clone size as missing; the rest say once, few, many or name a class of expanded clone.

CDR3aa: CASSIRLAGDGDTDTQYF
CDR3nt: TGTGCCAGTAGTATTAGGCTAGCGGGGGATGGCGACACAGATACGCAGTATTTT
abundance: .
v_gene: TRBV19
d_gene: TRBD2
j_gene: TRBJ2-3

CDR3aa: CASSPGGKGNQPQHF
CDR3nt: TGTGCCAGCAGCCCAGGGGGAAAAGGCAATCAGCCCCAGCATTTT
abundance: .
v_gene: TRBV5-6
d_gene: TRBD1
j_gene: TRBJ1-5

CDR3aa: CASSWGLAGSNEQFF
CDR3nt: TGTGCCAGCAGCTGGGGACTAGCGGGTTCCAATGAGCAGTTCTTC
abundance: once
v_gene: TRBV7-2
d_gene: TRBD2
j_gene: TRBJ2-1

CDR3aa: CASSPGGGINEQFF
CDR3nt: TGCGCCAGCAGCCCCGGGGGAGGAATCAATGAGCAGTTCTTC
abundance: .
v_gene: TRBV4-1
d_gene: .
j_gene: TRBJ2-1

CDR3aa: CASSLGGDLYGYTF
CDR3nt: TGTGCCAGCAGCTTGGGGGGCGACCTCTATGGCTACACCTTC
abundance: .
v_gene: TRBV5-6
d_gene: .
j_gene: TRBJ1-2

CDR3aa: CATHTGGGYTF
CDR3nt: TGTGCCACCCACACGGGGGGTGGCTACACCTTC
abundance: few
v_gene: TRBV19
d_gene: .
j_gene: TRBJ1-2

CDR3aa: CSVLRGHNTEAFF
CDR3nt: TGCAGCGTCCTCAGGGGCCACAACACTGAAGCTTTCTTT
abundance: .
v_gene: TRBV29-1
d_gene: .
j_gene: TRBJ1-1

CDR3aa: CACQPGTGVTGELFF
CDR3nt: TGTGCCTGCCAACCGGGGACAGGGGTCACCGGGGAGCTGTTTTTT
abundance: .
v_gene: TRBV30
d_gene: TRBD1
j_gene: TRBJ2-2

CDR3aa: CASSPDTEGELFF
CDR3nt: TGTGCCAGCAGCCCCGACACGGAAGGGGAACTGTTTTTT
abundance: .
v_gene: TRBV5-6
d_gene: .
j_gene: TRBJ1-4

CDR3aa: CAWSVGLYTEAFF
CDR3nt: TGTGCCTGGAGTGTGGGGCTATACACTGAAGCTTTCTTT
abundance: .
v_gene: TRBV30
d_gene: .
j_gene: TRBJ1-1

CDR3aa: CASSWGRGGPDTQYF
CDR3nt: TGCGCCAGCAGCTGGGGGCGCGGCGGACCAGATACGCAGTATTTT
abundance: .
v_gene: TRBV5-1
d_gene: .
j_gene: TRBJ2-3

CDR3aa: CATGGFRETQYF
CDR3nt: TGTGCCACCGGGGGGTTCCGAGAGACCCAGTACTTC
abundance: .
v_gene: TRBV19
d_gene: TRBD2
j_gene: TRBJ2-5

CDR3aa: CAWSVQPSGQYF
CDR3nt: TGTGCCTGGAGTGTCCAACCGAGTGGCCAGTACTTC
abundance: .
v_gene: TRBV30
d_gene: .
j_gene: TRBJ2-5

CDR3aa: CASSSRQGRPEAFF
CDR3nt: TGTGCCAGCAGCTCCCGCCAGGGGCGGCCTGAAGCTTTCTTT
abundance: .
v_gene: TRBV7-9
d_gene: .
j_gene: TRBJ1-1

CDR3aa: CASSLSRRSGANVLTF
CDR3nt: TGTGCCAGCAGCTTATCCCGCAGGTCTGGGGCCAACGTCCTGACTTTC
abundance: .
v_gene: TRBV11-3
d_gene: .
j_gene: TRBJ2-6

CDR3aa: CASSPGGAVDTQYF
CDR3nt: TGTGCCAGCAGCCCCGGGGGGGCCGTGGATACGCAGTATTTT
abundance: .
v_gene: TRBV2
d_gene: TRBD2
j_gene: TRBJ2-3

CDR3aa: CASSPDRTGDAFF
CDR3nt: TGTGCCAGCTCACCGGACCGTACCGGGGATGCTTTCTTT
abundance: .
v_gene: TRBV18
d_gene: .
j_gene: TRBJ1-1

CDR3aa: CSAIRGPTQYF
CDR3nt: TGCAGTGCCATCAGGGGGCCTACGCAGTATTTT
abundance: .
v_gene: TRBV20-1
d_gene: TRBD1
j_gene: TRBJ2-3

CDR3aa: CASSAQPGQNQANYGYTF
CDR3nt: TGTGCCAGCAGTGCCCAGCCGGGACAGAACCAAGCTAACTATGGCTACACCTTC
abundance: .
v_gene: TRBV25-1
d_gene: TRBD1
j_gene: TRBJ1-2

CDR3aa: CASSLFRGVQETQYF
CDR3nt: TGTGCCAGCAGCTTATTCCGGGGGGTCCAAGAGACCCAGTACTTC
abundance: .
v_gene: TRBV7-7
d_gene: TRBD2
j_gene: TRBJ2-5

CDR3aa: CAWSGGGYGYTF
CDR3nt: TGTGCCTGGAGTGGGGGGGGCTATGGCTACACCTTC
abundance: .
v_gene: TRBV30
d_gene: .
j_gene: TRBJ1-2

CDR3aa: CASSLGPSGTRNEQFF
CDR3nt: TGCGCCAGCAGCTTAGGACCTAGCGGGACGAGGAATGAGCAGTTCTTC
abundance: .
v_gene: TRBV5-1
d_gene: TRBD2
j_gene: TRBJ2-1

CDR3aa: CASSYSPEGNDQPQHF
CDR3nt: TGTGCCAGCAGTTACTCTCCGGAGGGGAATGATCAGCCCCAGCATTTT
abundance: .
v_gene: TRBV6-5
d_gene: .
j_gene: TRBJ1-5

CDR3aa: CASSPRLAGDTQYF
CDR3nt: TGCGCCAGCAGCCCCCGACTAGCAGGCGATACGCAGTATTTT
abundance: .
v_gene: TRBV4-3
d_gene: TRBD2
j_gene: TRBJ2-3

CDR3aa: CASSTGPREPLHF
CDR3nt: TGTGCCAGCAGTACGGGCCCCCGGGAGCCCCTCCACTTT
abundance: .
v_gene: TRBV7-9
d_gene: .
j_gene: TRBJ1-6

CDR3aa: CASSPGLDTQYF
CDR3nt: TGTGCCAGCAGCCCGGGACTGGATACGCAGTATTTT
abundance: .
v_gene: TRBV3-1/TRBV3-2
d_gene: .
j_gene: TRBJ2-3

CDR3aa: CATSRDLGAGGSSYNEQFF
CDR3nt: TGTGCCACCAGCAGAGATCTAGGAGCGGGAGGGAGCTCCTACAATGAGCAGTTCTTC
abundance: .
v_gene: TRBV15
d_gene: TRBD2
j_gene: TRBJ2-1

CDR3aa: CASSQGGLAGVGETQYF
CDR3nt: TGTGCCAGCAGCCAAGGGGGACTAGCGGGAGTGGGAGAGACCCAGTACTTC
abundance: .
v_gene: TRBV3-1/TRBV3-2
d_gene: TRBD2
j_gene: TRBJ2-5

CDR3aa: CASSGLLATPNVLTF
CDR3nt: TGTGCCAGCAGTGGGCTCCTCGCAACCCCCAACGTCCTGACTTTC
abundance: few
v_gene: TRBV6-2/TRBV6-3
d_gene: .
j_gene: TRBJ2-6

CDR3aa: CASSSARGAAFF
CDR3nt: TGTGCCAGCAGCTCCGCCCGGGGGGCGGCTTTCTTT
abundance: .
v_gene: TRBV7-3
d_gene: .
j_gene: TRBJ1-1

CDR3aa: CATEPPRGRESTNEKLFF
CDR3nt: TGTGCCACCGAGCCCCCCAGGGGGCGCGAGTCAACTAATGAAAAACTGTTTTTT
abundance: .
v_gene: TRBV28
d_gene: TRBD1
j_gene: TRBJ1-4

CDR3aa: CASSPPNPSGRAEQYF
CDR3nt: TGTGCCAGCAGCCCCCCCAATCCTAGCGGGAGGGCCGAGCAGTACTTC
abundance: .
v_gene: TRBV3-1/TRBV3-2
d_gene: TRBD2
j_gene: TRBJ2-7

CDR3aa: CASSYGATFSGNTIYF
CDR3nt: TGTGCCAGCAGTTACGGGGCCACCTTCTCTGGAAACACCATATATTTT
abundance: .
v_gene: TRBV6-5
d_gene: .
j_gene: TRBJ1-3

CDR3aa: CASSQGSYDTDTQYF
CDR3nt: TGCGCCAGCAGCCAAGGATCCTACGACACAGATACGCAGTATTTT
abundance: .
v_gene: TRBV4-1
d_gene: .
j_gene: TRBJ2-3

CDR3aa: CASSTPTGGNEQYF
CDR3nt: TGTGCCAGCAGTACCCCTACAGGGGGGAACGAGCAGTACTTC
abundance: .
v_gene: TRBV6-5
d_gene: TRBD1
j_gene: TRBJ2-7

CDR3aa: CASSFRDSPLHF
CDR3nt: TGTGCCAGCAGCTTCAGGGATTCACCCCTCCACTTT
abundance: .
v_gene: TRBV27
d_gene: .
j_gene: TRBJ1-6

CDR3aa: CASRKVQGAESTDTQYF
CDR3nt: TGTGCCAGCAGGAAAGTACAGGGGGCGGAGAGCACAGATACGCAGTATTTT
abundance: once
v_gene: TRBV7-2
d_gene: TRBD1
j_gene: TRBJ2-3

CDR3aa: CASSPRQGSTYEQYF
CDR3nt: TGCGCCAGCAGCCCGAGACAGGGAAGCACCTACGAGCAGTACTTC
abundance: .
v_gene: TRBV5-1
d_gene: TRBD1
j_gene: TRBJ2-7

CDR3aa: CASTRGGANTEAFF
CDR3nt: TGTGCCAGCACCCGCGGAGGGGCAAACACTGAAGCTTTCTTT
abundance: .
v_gene: TRBV5-8
d_gene: .
j_gene: TRBJ1-1

CDR3aa: CASSGGASNYGYTF
CDR3nt: TGCGCCAGCAGCGGTGGGGCATCAAACTATGGCTACACCTTC
abundance: .
v_gene: TRBV5-1
d_gene: .
j_gene: TRBJ1-2

CDR3aa: CATERQGSSGNTIYF
CDR3nt: TGTGCCACCGAGAGACAGGGAAGCTCTGGAAACACCATATATTTT
abundance: .
v_gene: TRBV19
d_gene: TRBD1
j_gene: TRBJ1-3

CDR3aa: CASSSRTSNQPQHF
CDR3nt: TGTGCCAGCAGTTCCCGGACAAGTAATCAGCCCCAGCATTTT
abundance: .
v_gene: TRBV6-2/TRBV6-3
d_gene: .
j_gene: TRBJ1-5

CDR3aa: CASSYSSNRVNQPQHF
CDR3nt: TGTGCCAGCAGTTACTCGTCCAACAGGGTTAATCAGCCCCAGCATTTT
abundance: .
v_gene: TRBV6-5
d_gene: .
j_gene: TRBJ1-5

CDR3aa: CASTRTGGSNGYTF
CDR3nt: TGTGCCAGCACCCGGACAGGGGGTTCCAATGGCTACACCTTC
abundance: once
v_gene: TRBV7-2
d_gene: TRBD1
j_gene: TRBJ1-2

CDR3aa: CAWSGGRWDYGYTF
CDR3nt: TGTGCCTGGAGTGGGGGGCGGTGGGACTATGGCTACACCTTC
abundance: .
v_gene: TRBV30
d_gene: .
j_gene: TRBJ1-2

CDR3aa: CASSRTAITSGAFF
CDR3nt: TGTGCCAGCAGCAGGACAGCGATTACGTCGGGGGCTTTCTTT
abundance: .
v_gene: TRBV14
d_gene: .
j_gene: TRBJ1-1

CDR3aa: CASSSRTGGSFGNTIYF
CDR3nt: TGTGCCAGCAGCTCACGGACAGGGGGGAGCTTTGGAAACACCATATATTTT
abundance: .
v_gene: TRBV7-9
d_gene: TRBD1
j_gene: TRBJ1-3

CDR3aa: CASSYLGPGGETQYF
CDR3nt: TGTGCCAGCAGTTACTTGGGGCCCGGGGGGGAGACCCAGTACTTC
abundance: .
v_gene: TRBV6-2/TRBV6-3
d_gene: TRBD2
j_gene: TRBJ2-5

CDR3aa: CASTPGGELFF
CDR3nt: TGCGCCAGCACCCCGGGGGGGGAGCTGTTTTTT
abundance: .
v_gene: TRBV5-1
d_gene: .
j_gene: TRBJ2-2

CDR3aa: CASSWGLAGPDTQYF
CDR3nt: TGCGCCAGCAGCTGGGGACTAGCGGGACCAGATACGCAGTATTTT
abundance: .
v_gene: TRBV5-1
d_gene: TRBD2
j_gene: TRBJ2-3

CDR3aa: CAWTGDGGEYGYTF
CDR3nt: TGTGCCTGGACTGGGGACGGCGGGGAGTATGGCTACACCTTC
abundance: .
v_gene: TRBV30
d_gene: .
j_gene: TRBJ1-2

CDR3aa: CASSLSPGGRGYTF
CDR3nt: TGTGCCAGCAGTTTATCCCCGGGGGGCCGGGGCTACACCTTC
abundance: .
v_gene: TRBV27
d_gene: .
j_gene: TRBJ1-2

CDR3aa: CASSLWGEPQHF
CDR3nt: TGTGCCAGCAGCTTATGGGGGGAGCCCCAGCATTTT
abundance: .
v_gene: TRBV5-6
d_gene: .
j_gene: TRBJ1-5

CDR3aa: CASRGTGGGSPLHF
CDR3nt: TGTGCCAGCAGGGGTACTGGGGGGGGTTCACCCCTCCACTTT
abundance: .
v_gene: TRBV9
d_gene: .
j_gene: TRBJ1-6

CDR3aa: CAWAPGNNQPQHF
CDR3nt: TGTGCCTGGGCCCCAGGGAACAATCAGCCCCAGCATTTT
abundance: .
v_gene: TRBV30
d_gene: .
j_gene: TRBJ1-5

CDR3aa: CSVDSLRWDTF
CDR3nt: TGCAGCGTTGATTCCCTCAGGTGGGACACCTTC
abundance: .
v_gene: TRBV29-1
d_gene: .
j_gene: TRBJ1-2

CDR3aa: CASSLGGLADYEQYF
CDR3nt: TGTGCCAGCAGCTTAGGTGGGCTAGCGGACTACGAGCAGTACTTC
abundance: .
v_gene: TRBV7-2
d_gene: TRBD2
j_gene: TRBJ2-7

CDR3aa: CASSPGGHGTGELFF
CDR3nt: TGTGCCAGCAGCCCCGGGGGGCACGGCACCGGGGAGCTGTTTTTT
abundance: .
v_gene: TRBV5-4
d_gene: .
j_gene: TRBJ2-2

CDR3aa: CASSQGRGPQHF
CDR3nt: TGCGCCAGCAGCCAAGGTAGGGGGCCCCAGCATTTT
abundance: .
v_gene: TRBV4-3
d_gene: .
j_gene: TRBJ1-5